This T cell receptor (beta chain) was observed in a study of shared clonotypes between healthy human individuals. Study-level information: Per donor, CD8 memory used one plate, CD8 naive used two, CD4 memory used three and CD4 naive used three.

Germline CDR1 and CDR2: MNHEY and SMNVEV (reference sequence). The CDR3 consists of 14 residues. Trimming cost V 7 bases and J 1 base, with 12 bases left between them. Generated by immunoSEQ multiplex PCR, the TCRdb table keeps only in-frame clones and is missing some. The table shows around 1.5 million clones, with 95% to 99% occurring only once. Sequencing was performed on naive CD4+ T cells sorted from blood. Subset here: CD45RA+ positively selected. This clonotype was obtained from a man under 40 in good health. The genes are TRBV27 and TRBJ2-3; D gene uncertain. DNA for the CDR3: TGTGCCAGCAAAACCCCCGGGCGCACAGATACGCAGTATTTT. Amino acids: CASKTPGRTDTQYF.